The TCR beta chain under discussion was sequenced for a study of blood T cell repertoires in COVID-19. Study information: COVID-19 samples collected from the United States, Italy and Spain covered acute and convalescent phases. The cDNA or gDNA used as material had been derived from T cells, B-cell-depleted T cells, or PBMCs.

In the source study's methods: Amplification from reference gene primers served as the basis for estimated nucleated cell counts. Using immunoSEQ multiplex PCR, the repertoire was profiled, and TCRdb retains in-frame clones only, with some absent. V and J calls and clone size follow that table, whereas D and trimming were derived from the DNA. The sample contains around 50,000 clones, over 80% of which appear only once. Germline V lookup: CDR1 LGHDT, CDR2 YNNKEL (reference sequence). The length of the CDR3 is 15 residues. Trimming pared 1 base from V and 5 bases from J, leaving 14 bases between. The chain employs TRBV3-1 (or the pseudogene TRBV3-2) and TRBJ1-1; D may be TRBD1 (6 bases). Sequences were obtained from peripheral blood. The sequence derives from a human donor in a cohort sampled during active COVID-19. In nucleotides, the CDR3 is TGTGCCAGCAGCCAAGGGACAGTGGTCGGGACTGAAGCTTTCTTT. Its translation is CASSQGTVVGTEAFF.